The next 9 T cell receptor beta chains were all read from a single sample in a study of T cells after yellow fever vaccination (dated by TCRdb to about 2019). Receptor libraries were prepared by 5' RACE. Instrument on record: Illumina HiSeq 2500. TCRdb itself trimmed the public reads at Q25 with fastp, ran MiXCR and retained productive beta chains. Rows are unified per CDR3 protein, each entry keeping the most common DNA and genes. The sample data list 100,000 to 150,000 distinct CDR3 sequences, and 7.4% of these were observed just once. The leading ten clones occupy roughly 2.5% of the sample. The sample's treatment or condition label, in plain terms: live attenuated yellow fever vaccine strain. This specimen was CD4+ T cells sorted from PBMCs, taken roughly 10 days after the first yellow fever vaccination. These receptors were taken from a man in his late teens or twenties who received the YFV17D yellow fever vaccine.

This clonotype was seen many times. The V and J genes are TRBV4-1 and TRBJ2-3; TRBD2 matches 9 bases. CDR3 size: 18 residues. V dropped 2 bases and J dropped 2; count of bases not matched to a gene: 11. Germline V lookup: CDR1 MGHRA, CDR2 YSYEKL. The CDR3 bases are TGCGCCAGCAGCCAACTTCCGGGACTAGCATCCACCACAGATACGCAGTATTTT. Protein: CASSQLPGLASTTDTQYF.

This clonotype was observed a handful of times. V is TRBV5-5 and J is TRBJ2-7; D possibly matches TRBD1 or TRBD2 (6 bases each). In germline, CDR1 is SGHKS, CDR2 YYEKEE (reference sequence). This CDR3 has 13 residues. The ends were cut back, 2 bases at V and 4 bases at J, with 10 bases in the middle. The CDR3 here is CASSFRGGYEQYV. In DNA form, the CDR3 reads TGTGCCAGCAGCTTTAGAGGGGGGTACGAGCAGTACGTC.

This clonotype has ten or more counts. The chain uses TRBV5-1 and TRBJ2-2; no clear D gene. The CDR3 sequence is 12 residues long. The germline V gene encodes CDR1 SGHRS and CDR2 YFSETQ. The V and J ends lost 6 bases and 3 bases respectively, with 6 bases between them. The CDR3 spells CASKLDTGELFF. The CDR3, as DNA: TGCGCCAGCAAATTGGACACCGGGGAGCTGTTTTTT.

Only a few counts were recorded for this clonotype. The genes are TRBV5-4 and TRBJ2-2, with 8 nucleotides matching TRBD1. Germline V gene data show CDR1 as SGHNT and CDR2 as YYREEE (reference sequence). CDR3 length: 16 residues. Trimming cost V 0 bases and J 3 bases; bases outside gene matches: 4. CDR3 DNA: TGTGCCAGCAGCTTGGGGGGACAGGTGGACACCGGGGAGCTGTTTTTT. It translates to CASSLGGQVDTGELFF.

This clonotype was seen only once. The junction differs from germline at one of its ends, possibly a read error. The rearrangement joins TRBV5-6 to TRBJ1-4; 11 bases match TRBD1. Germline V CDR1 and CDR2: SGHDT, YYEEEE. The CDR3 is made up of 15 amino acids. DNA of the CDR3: TGTCCCAGCAGCTGGACAGGGGGCACTAATGAAAAACTGTTTTTT. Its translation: CPSSWTGGTNEKLFF.

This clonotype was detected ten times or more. This CDR3 reads CSAPPGQGARTEAFF. CDR3 in DNA: TGCAGTGCTCCACCAGGACAGGGGGCGAGAACTGAAGCTTTCTTT. V usage is TRBV20-1 and J usage is TRBJ1-1; 11 positions match TRBD1. The V segment lost 5 bases and the J segment 5 bases; nucleotides outside the gene matches: 10. The CDR3 runs to 15 residues. Germline V gene lookup returns CDR1 DFQATT and CDR2 SNEGSKA (reference sequence).

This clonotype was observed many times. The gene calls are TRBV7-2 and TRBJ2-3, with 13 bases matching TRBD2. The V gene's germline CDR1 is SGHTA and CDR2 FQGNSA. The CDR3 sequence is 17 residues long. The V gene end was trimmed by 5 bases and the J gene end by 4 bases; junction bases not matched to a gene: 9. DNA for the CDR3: TGTGCCAGCAGCCTCACCATACTAGCGGGGGGGCCAGATACGCAGTATTTT. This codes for CASSLTILAGGPDTQYF.

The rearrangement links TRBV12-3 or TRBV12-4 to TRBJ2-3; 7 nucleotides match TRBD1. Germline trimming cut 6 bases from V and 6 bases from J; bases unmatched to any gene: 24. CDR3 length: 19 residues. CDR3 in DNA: TGTGCCAGCAGCACTGACAGGGTCTCTCAAAGCCACGATGCCGATACGCAGTATTTT. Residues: CASSTDRVSQSHDADTQYF.

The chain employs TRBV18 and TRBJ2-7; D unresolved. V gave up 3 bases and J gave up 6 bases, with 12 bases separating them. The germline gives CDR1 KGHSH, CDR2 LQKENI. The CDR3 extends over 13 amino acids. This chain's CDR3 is CASSPRPISEQYV. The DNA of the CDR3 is TGTGCCAGCTCACCCCGACCGATAAGCGAGCAGTACGTC.